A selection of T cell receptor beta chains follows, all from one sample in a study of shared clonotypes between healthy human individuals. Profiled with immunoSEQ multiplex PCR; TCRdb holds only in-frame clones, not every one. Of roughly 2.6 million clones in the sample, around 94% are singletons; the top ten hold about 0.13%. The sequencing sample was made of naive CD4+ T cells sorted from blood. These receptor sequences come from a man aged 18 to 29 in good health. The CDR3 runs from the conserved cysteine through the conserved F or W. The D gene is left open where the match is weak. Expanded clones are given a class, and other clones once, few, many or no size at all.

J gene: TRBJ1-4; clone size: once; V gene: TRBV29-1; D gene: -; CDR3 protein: CSVRATNEKLFF; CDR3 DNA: TGCAGCGTTCGCGCAACTAATGAAAAACTGTTTTTT
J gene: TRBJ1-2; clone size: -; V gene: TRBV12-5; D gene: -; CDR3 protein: CASGFSPRGGYTF; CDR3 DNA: TGTGCTAGTGGTTTCTCCCCTCGGGGAGGCTACACCTTC
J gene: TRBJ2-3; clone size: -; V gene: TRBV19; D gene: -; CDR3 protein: CASRFHNTDTQYF; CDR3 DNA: TGTGCCAGTCGGTTTCACAACACAGATACGCAGTATTTT
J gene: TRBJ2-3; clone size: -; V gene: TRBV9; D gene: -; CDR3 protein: CASSVDPGHFTDTQYF; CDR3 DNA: TGTGCCAGCAGCGTTGATCCGGGACATTTCACAGATACGCAGTATTTT
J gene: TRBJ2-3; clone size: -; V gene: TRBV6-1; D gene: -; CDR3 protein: CASSEALDTQYF; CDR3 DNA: TGTGCCAGCAGTGAAGCGCTGGATACGCAGTATTTT
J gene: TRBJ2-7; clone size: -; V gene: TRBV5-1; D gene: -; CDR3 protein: CASSSSSKQTYEQYF; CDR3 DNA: TGCGCCAGCAGCTCCTCAAGTAAACAGACCTACGAGCAGTACTTC
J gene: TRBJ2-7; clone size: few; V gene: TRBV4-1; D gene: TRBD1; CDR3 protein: CASSEEGQGTYEQYF; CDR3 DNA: TGCGCCAGCAGCGAAGAGGGACAGGGAACCTACGAGCAGTACTTC
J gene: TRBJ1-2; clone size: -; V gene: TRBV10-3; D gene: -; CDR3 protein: CAINPGTGQVGYTF; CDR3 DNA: TGTGCCATCAATCCTGGAACAGGGCAGGTTGGCTACACCTTC
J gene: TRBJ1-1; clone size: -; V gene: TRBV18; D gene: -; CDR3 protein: CASSLGELNTEAFF; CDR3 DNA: TGTGCCAGCTCCCTGGGGGAACTCAACACTGAAGCTTTCTTT
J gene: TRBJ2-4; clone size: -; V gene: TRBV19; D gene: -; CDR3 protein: CASSQVQNIQYF; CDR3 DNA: TGTGCCAGTAGTCAAGTCCAGAACATTCAGTACTTC
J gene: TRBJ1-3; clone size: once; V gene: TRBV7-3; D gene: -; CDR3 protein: CASSLGGSGNTIYF; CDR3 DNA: TGTGCCAGCAGCTTAGGGGGCTCTGGAAACACCATATATTTT
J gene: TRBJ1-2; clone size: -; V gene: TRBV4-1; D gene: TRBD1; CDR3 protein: CASSQGGTGTNYGYTF; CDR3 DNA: TGCGCCAGCAGCCAAGGCGGGACAGGGACTAACTATGGCTACACCTTC
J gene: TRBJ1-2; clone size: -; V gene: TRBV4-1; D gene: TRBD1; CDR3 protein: CASSQDRAGGVLVGYTF; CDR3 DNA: TGCGCCAGCAGCCAAGATCGCGCAGGGGGAGTCTTGGTTGGCTACACCTTC
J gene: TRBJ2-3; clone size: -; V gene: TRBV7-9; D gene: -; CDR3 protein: CASSLSLTDTQYF; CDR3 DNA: TGTGCCAGCAGCTTAAGCCTCACAGATACGCAGTATTTT
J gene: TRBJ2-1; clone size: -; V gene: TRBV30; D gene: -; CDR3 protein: CAWKARLHNEQFF; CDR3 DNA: TGTGCCTGGAAGGCTAGACTTCACAATGAGCAGTTCTTC
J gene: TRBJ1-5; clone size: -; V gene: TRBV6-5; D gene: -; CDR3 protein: CASSTGWGGNQPQHF; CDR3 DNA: TGTGCCAGCAGTACCGGGTGGGGGGGCAATCAGCCCCAGCATTTT
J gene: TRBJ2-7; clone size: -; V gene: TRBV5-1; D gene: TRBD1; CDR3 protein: CASSHGQGSYEQYF; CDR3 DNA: TGCGCCAGCAGCCACGGACAGGGGTCTTACGAGCAGTACTTC
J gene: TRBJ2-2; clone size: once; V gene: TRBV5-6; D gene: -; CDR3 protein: CASSLVATRLGELFF; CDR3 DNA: TGTGCCAGCAGCTTGGTGGCTACCCGTTTAGGGGAGCTGTTTTTT
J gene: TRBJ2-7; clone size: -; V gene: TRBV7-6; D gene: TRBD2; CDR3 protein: CASSPGLAGKVYEQYF; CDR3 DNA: TGTGCCAGCAGCCCGGGACTAGCGGGAAAGGTTTACGAGCAGTACTTC
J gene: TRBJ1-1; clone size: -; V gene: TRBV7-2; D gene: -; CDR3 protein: CASSLRRGTEAFF; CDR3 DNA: TGTGCCAGCAGCTTAAGGAGGGGCACTGAAGCTTTCTTT
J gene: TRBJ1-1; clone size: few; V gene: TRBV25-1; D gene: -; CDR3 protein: CASSATETGLSEAFF; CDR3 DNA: TGTGCCAGCAGTGCCACGGAAACGGGACTTTCTGAAGCTTTCTTT
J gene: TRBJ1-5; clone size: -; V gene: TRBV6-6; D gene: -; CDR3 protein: CASSYSVPGLQPQHF; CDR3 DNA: TGTGCCAGCAGTTACTCGGTACCGGGTTTGCAGCCCCAGCATTTT
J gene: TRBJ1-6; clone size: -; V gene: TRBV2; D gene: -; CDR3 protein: CASSEVGYNSPLHF; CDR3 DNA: TGTGCCAGCAGTGAAGTGGGCTATAATTCACCCCTCCACTTT
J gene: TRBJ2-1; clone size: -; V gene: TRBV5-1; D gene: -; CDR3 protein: CASSPGGGDSYNEQFF; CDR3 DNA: TGCGCCAGCAGCCCGGGTGGGGGAGACTCCTACAATGAGCAGTTCTTC
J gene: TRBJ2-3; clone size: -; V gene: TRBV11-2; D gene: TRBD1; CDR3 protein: CASSSEDRPYQYF; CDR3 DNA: TGTGCCAGCAGCTCCGAGGACAGGCCGTACCAGTATTTT
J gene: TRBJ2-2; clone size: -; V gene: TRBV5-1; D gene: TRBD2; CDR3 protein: CASSLTSGRANTGELFF; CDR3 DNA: TGCGCCAGCAGCTTGACTAGCGGGAGAGCGAACACCGGGGAGCTGTTTTTT
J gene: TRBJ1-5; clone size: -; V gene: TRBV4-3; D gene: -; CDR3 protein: CASSQEGAACRNQPQHF; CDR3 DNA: TGCGCCAGCAGCCAAGAAGGTGCAGCCTGTCGCAATCAGCCCCAGCATTTT
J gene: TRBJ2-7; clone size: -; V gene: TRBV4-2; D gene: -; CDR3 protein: CASSQGGNSYEQYF; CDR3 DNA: TGTGCCAGCAGCCAAGGGGGCAACTCCTACGAGCAGTACTTC
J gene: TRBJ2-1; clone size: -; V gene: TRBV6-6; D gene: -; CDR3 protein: CASFQSSYNEQFF; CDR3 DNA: TGTGCCAGCTTCCAAAGCTCCTACAATGAGCAGTTCTTC
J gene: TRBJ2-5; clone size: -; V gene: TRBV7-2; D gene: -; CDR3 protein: CASSLDPHVKTQYF; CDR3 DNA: TGTGCCAGCAGCTTAGATCCCCATGTCAAGACCCAGTACTTC
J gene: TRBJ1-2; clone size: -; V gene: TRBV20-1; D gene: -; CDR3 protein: CSNRGGEGYTF; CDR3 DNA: TGCAGTAATCGAGGGGGTGAGGGCTACACCTTC
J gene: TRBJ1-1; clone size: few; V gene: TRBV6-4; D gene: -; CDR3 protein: CASSEGWGTEAFF; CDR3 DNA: TGTGCCAGCAGTGAGGGCTGGGGCACTGAAGCTTTCTTT
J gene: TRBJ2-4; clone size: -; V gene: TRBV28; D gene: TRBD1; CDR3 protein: CASSLKILGQGKVKNIQYF; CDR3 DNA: TGTGCCAGCAGTCTTAAAATCTTGGGACAGGGAAAGGTCAAAAACATTCAGTACTTC
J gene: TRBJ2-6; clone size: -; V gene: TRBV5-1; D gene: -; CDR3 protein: CASSLTGISGANVLTF; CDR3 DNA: TGCGCCAGCAGCTTGACAGGGATCTCTGGGGCCAACGTCCTGACTTTC
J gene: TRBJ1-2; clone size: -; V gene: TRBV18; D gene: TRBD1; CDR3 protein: CASSPGQGASGYTF; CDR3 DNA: TGTGCCAGCTCACCGGGACAGGGGGCGAGTGGCTACACCTTC
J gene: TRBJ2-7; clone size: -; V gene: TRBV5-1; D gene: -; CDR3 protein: CASKIEPGFYEQYF; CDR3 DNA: TGCGCCAGCAAAATTGAACCGGGTTTCTACGAGCAGTACTTC
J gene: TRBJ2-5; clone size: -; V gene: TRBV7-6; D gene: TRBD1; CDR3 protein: CASSRDRVQETQYF; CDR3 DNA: TGTGCCAGCAGCCGTGACAGGGTCCAAGAGACCCAGTACTTC
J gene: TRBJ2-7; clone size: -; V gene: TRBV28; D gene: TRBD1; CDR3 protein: CASSFPGTGLEGYEQYF; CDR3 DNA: TGTGCCAGCAGTTTTCCCGGGACAGGGCTGGAAGGGTACGAGCAGTACTTC
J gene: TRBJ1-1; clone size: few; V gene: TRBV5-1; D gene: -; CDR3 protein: CASSVGSYEAFF; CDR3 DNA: TGCGCCAGCAGCGTGGGCTCCTATGAAGCTTTCTTT
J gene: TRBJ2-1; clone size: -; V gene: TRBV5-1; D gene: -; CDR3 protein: CASSLSAGISYNEQFF; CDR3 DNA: TGCGCCAGCAGCTTGTCGGCGGGGATCTCCTACAATGAGCAGTTCTTC
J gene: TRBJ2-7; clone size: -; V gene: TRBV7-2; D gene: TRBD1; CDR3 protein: CASSLARLTGGPYEQYF; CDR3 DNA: TGTGCCAGCAGCTTAGCTAGGCTGACAGGGGGACCCTACGAGCAGTACTTC
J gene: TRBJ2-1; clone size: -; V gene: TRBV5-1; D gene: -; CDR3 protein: CASSLDLNSYNEQFF; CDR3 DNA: TGCGCCAGCAGCTTGGATCTGAACTCCTACAATGAGCAGTTCTTC
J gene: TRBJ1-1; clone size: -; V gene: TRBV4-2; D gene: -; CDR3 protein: CASSQGIRTEAFF; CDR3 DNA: TGTGCCAGCAGCCAAGGCATCAGGACGGAAGCTTTCTTT